Listed below are T cell receptor beta chains from one sample, sequenced in a study of control samples from healthy donors and cancer patients. Method: immunoSEQ multiplex PCR; TCRdb's copy keeps in-frame clones and lacks some. The table includes more than 85,000 clones, less than 95% detected once. Sequencing was performed on blood. Receptors were obtained from a human donor in good health. The donor label of this sample is uncertain. CDR3s include the opening cysteine and the closing phenylalanine or tryptophan.

len	j_gene	v_gene	CDR3aa
14	TRBJ2-1	TRBV11-3	CASSLGQLYNEQFF
14	TRBJ2-4	TRBV5-1	CASSPGGGADIQYF
14	TRBJ2-2	TRBV25-1	CASSAGTRAGELFF
14	TRBJ2-7	TRBV19	CASSIGQGAYEQYF
14	TRBJ2-3	TRBV6-5	CASRSGGLTDTQYF
15	TRBJ1-1	TRBV6-5	CASTRAPPTGTEAFF
12	TRBJ2-7	TRBV11-2	CASSLANYEQYF
15	TRBJ1-4	TRBV12-5	CASGPTGSPNEKLFF
16	TRBJ1-3	TRBV7-6	CASSLAGVISGNTIYF
15	TRBJ2-2	TRBV7-6	CASSRIAGGGGELFF
13	TRBJ2-7	TRBV7-6	CASSLSSSGEQYF
14	TRBJ1-1	TRBV19	CASSMNGMNTEAFF
17	TRBJ2-1	TRBV24-1	CATSDSTSGGAWSEQFF
16	TRBJ1-1	TRBV18	CASSPIRSDGNTEAFF
14	TRBJ2-3	TRBV2	CASSERAGTDTQYF
13	TRBJ1-2	TRBV10-3	CAISAGEGRGYTF
12	TRBJ1-2	TRBV2	CASGGTPYGYTF
12	TRBJ2-5	TRBV11-3	CASSLDGETQYF
15	TRBJ1-1	TRBV6-5	CASSPPGEWGTEAFF
15	TRBJ1-5	TRBV18	CASSPGRPPNQPQHF
15	TRBJ2-3	TRBV14	CASSQVAGGFNTQYF
13	TRBJ2-7	TRBV11-2	CASSFGGSYEQYF
15	TRBJ1-1	TRBV12-5	CASGLAHRGGTEAFF
16	TRBJ1-4	TRBV12-5	CASGPDWPPTNEKLFF
13	TRBJ1-5	TRBV6-6	CASSEGGYTPQHF
16	TRBJ1-4	TRBV3-1/TRBV3-2	CASSATEGATNEKLFF
15	TRBJ2-7	TRBV7-2	CASSLGWKGGIEQYF
16	TRBJ2-5	TRBV5-1	CASSLASRGGRETQYF
16	TRBJ2-7	TRBV7-2	CASSLARDRPGYEQYF
14	TRBJ2-7	TRBV28	CASISGTGILEQYF
14	TRBJ1-3	TRBV9	CASSRENSGNTIYF
13	TRBJ1-2	TRBV9	CASSPGHGYGYTF
11	TRBJ2-7	TRBV10-2	CASSVAGEQYF
13	TRBJ1-2	TRBV6-5	CASSLGRLYGYTF
11	TRBJ1-1	TRBV3-1/TRBV3-2	CASSQEYEAFF
13	TRBJ1-1	TRBV19	CASSTDRNTEAFF
16	TRBJ1-1	TRBV6-2/TRBV6-3	CASSYLAPEMNTEAFF
16	TRBJ2-1	TRBV7-9	CASSSRGETIYNEQFF
13	TRBJ1-5	TRBV6-5	CASSWDSNQPQHF
15	TRBJ1-2	TRBV7-9	CASSPLTDSRGGYTF
15	TRBJ2-1	TRBV2	CASSAGTGDYNEQFF
15	TRBJ2-1	TRBV7-8	CASSFGQGASNEQFF
14	TRBJ2-2	TRBV3-1/TRBV3-2	CASSRDSNTGELFF
15	TRBJ2-7	TRBV7-9	CASSLARTGVYEQYF
15	TRBJ1-4	TRBV4-1	CASSRRDRGFEKLFF
14	TRBJ2-3	TRBV13	CASSLAASADTQYF
16	TRBJ1-4	TRBV4-3	CASSQVLGGINEKLFF
14	TRBJ2-7	TRBV11-2	CASSLDWQLYEQYF
12	TRBJ2-7	TRBV28	CASGGGPYEQYF
15	TRBJ2-1	TRBV24-1	CATSEDRGVLRGQFF
15	TRBJ2-4	TRBV5-1	CASSLDLGRKNIQYF
13	TRBJ1-1	TRBV27	CASKTSLNTEAFF
14	TRBJ1-1	TRBV19	CASREGPLNTEAFF